This entry lists 28 T cell receptor beta chains sequenced from one sample in a study of T-cell memory formation after mild COVID-19. TCRdb itself ran the 5' RACE reads through MiXCR, one entry per CDR3 protein. The sample shows 580,000 or so distinct CDR3 sequences, around 16% of them seen only once. Source material: PBMCs or a T cell subset sorted from them (not recorded which). These receptors were obtained from an adult woman who had mild COVID-19 (a few samples of this study predate the infection). Cell type and time point are not known.

The chain links TRBV4-1 to TRBJ2-3; TRBD2 matches 11 bases. The CDR3 is 15 amino acids. V was clipped by 8 bases and J by 0 bases; unmatched bases: 4. CDR1 and CDR2 (germline): MGHRA, YSYEKL. CDR3 amino acids: CASQRTSGSTDTQYF. CDR3 in DNA: TGCGCCAGCCAAAGGACTAGCGGGAGCACAGATACGCAGTATTTT.

This clonotype was counted only a few times. The J gene is TRBJ1-6, the V gene TRBV11-3, with D possibly TRBD1 on 6 matching bases. In germline, CDR1 is SGHNT, CDR2 YENEEA. Deletions cut 4 bases from V and 6 bases from J, with 10 bases between. The CDR3 totals 14 residues. CDR3 sequence: CASSSRGSNSPLHF. In DNA form, the CDR3 reads TGTGCCAGCAGCTCCAGGGGAAGTAATTCACCCCTCCACTTT. The variable domain in full, completed from reference TRBV11-3 and TRBJ1-6, reads EAGVVQSPRYKIIEKKQPVAFWCNPISGHNTLYWYLQNLGQGPELLIRYENEEAVDDSQLPKDRFSAERLKGVDSTLKIQPAELGDSAVYLCASSSRGSNSPLHFGNGTRLTVT.

Of note for this clonotype: The junction departs from the called germline gene at one end, perhaps through a read error. This chain uses TRBV15 with TRBJ1-2; 10 bases align to TRBD1. CDR1 and CDR2 from the germline V gene are LNHNV and YYDKDF (reference sequence). CDR3 length: 16 residues. The CDR3 nucleotides are TGTGCCACCAGCGGAGAGGACGGGACAGGGGTTTATGGCTACACCTTC. This translates into CATSGEDGTGVYGYTF.

This clonotype was observed a handful of times. The gene calls are TRBV29-1 and TRBJ2-4; no reliable D call. Trimming left V 5 bases short and J 0 bases short, with 11 bases between. This CDR3 region has 14 residues. CDR1 and CDR2 (germline): SQVTM, ANQGSEA. CDR3 nucleotide sequence: TGCAGCGTTACAATTCAGGAAGCCAAAAACATTCAGTACTTC. It translates to CSVTIQEAKNIQYF.

The V and J genes are TRBV19 and TRBJ2-7; D gene unclear. This CDR3 comprises 17 residues. Germline CDR1 and CDR2: LNHDA and SQIVND (reference sequence). The germline V and J ends were trimmed by 3 bases and 0 bases, with 18 bases remaining between them. CDR3 sequence: CASSIFGDRKSSYEQYF. The CDR3 DNA reads TGTGCCAGTAGTATCTTCGGAGATCGAAAAAGCTCCTACGAGCAGTACTTC.

The V call is TRBV3-1, the J call TRBJ2-7; TRBD1 or TRBD2 may be the D gene (6 bases each). V dropped 1 base and J dropped 9 bases, with 13 bases sitting between them. The length of the CDR3 is 13 residues. Germline V gives CDR1 LGHDT, CDR2 YNNKEL (reference sequence). CDR3 DNA: TGTGCCAGCAGCCAAGTCGGGGGCACTACGCAGTACTTC. The encoded protein is CASSQVGGTTQYF.

The J gene is TRBJ2-1, the V gene TRBV24-1, with D possibly TRBD1 on 6 matching bases. CDR1 KGHDR and CDR2 SFDVKD come from the germline V gene. V lost 5 bases and J lost 4, with 14 bases in between. The CDR3 totals 15 residues. This CDR3 is CATSAAGTPYNEQFF. DNA for the CDR3: TGTGCCACCAGTGCCGCCGGGACACCGTACAATGAGCAGTTCTTC.

The gene calls are TRBV24-1 and TRBJ2-5, with D unclear. Deletions cut 5 bases from V and 6 bases from J, with 6 bases between. Looked up from germline, CDR1 is KGHDR and CDR2 is SFDVKD. This CDR3 comprises 11 residues. CDR3 region: CATSARQTQYF. DNA for the CDR3: TGTGCCACCAGTGCTCGCCAGACCCAGTACTTC.

This clonotype showed up many times. This chain connects TRBV7-9 to TRBJ2-7, with D uncertain. Germline V gene lookup returns CDR1 SEHNR and CDR2 FQNEAQ (reference sequence). V lost 4 bases to trimming and J lost 3 bases, with 7 bases between them. This CDR3 is built from 12 residues. In DNA form, the CDR3 reads TGTGCCAGCAGCTCCCGTCTCTACGAGCAGTACTTC. It encodes CASSSRLYEQYF.

This clonotype turned up a few times. The rearrangement uses TRBV6-5 and TRBJ2-1, with 11 bases identical to TRBD2. V gave up 6 bases and J gave up 7 bases; unmatched junction bases: 5. This CDR3 region has 14 residues. CDR1 is MNHEY, CDR2 SVGAGI, per germline. CDR3 bases: TGTGCCAGCAGCCCACTAGCGGGAGCAAATGAGCAGTTCTTC. It translates to CASSPLAGANEQFF.

The V gene is TRBV6-2 or TRBV6-3, the J gene TRBJ2-7; the D is unclear. CDR1 is MNHEY and CDR2 is SVGEGT in the germline V gene. Trimming took 2 bases from V and 6 from J, leaving 8 bases between them. The CDR3 contains 12 residues. The CDR3 DNA reads as TGTGCCAGCAGTTACCGTAGAAGCGAGCAGTACTTC. Its translation: CASSYRRSEQYF.

This clonotype has just a few counts. This chain connects TRBV11-2 to TRBJ2-7; 10 positions agree with TRBD2. The germline gives CDR1 SGHAT, CDR2 FQNNGV. The CDR3 consists of 16 residues. Trimming took 1 base from V and 4 from J; bases not matched to a gene: 7. This CDR3 reads CASSLVTSGRAYEQYF. CDR3 coding DNA: TGTGCCAGCAGCTTAGTCACCAGCGGGAGGGCTTACGAGCAGTACTTC.

This rearrangement joins TRBV12-3 or TRBV12-4 to TRBJ1-5, with D perhaps matching TRBD1 (5 bases). Trimming stripped 4 bases from V and 6 bases from J, with 10 bases between. This CDR3 contains 13 residues. CDR3 DNA: TGTGCCAGCAGTTCCTGGGGGTCTCAGCCCCAGCATTTT. Amino acid sequence: CASSSWGSQPQHF.

In this sample, this clonotype turned up a few times. V is TRBV4-3 and J is TRBJ2-1; D uncertain. Germline V gene sequence: CDR1 LGHNA, CDR2 YSLEER. This CDR3 has 15 residues. V was shortened by 0 bases and J by 5 bases, with 11 bases between the two germline ends. CDR3 DNA sequence: TGCGCCAGCAGCCAAGAGTTGGGGTTTGACAATGAGCAGTTCTTC. Encoded protein: CASSQELGFDNEQFF.

J is TRBJ2-1 and V is TRBV3-1; 15 bases fit TRBD2. The V segment lost 4 bases and the J segment 9 bases; nucleotides outside the gene matches: 10. This CDR3 spans 17 amino acids. CDR1 is LGHDT and CDR2 is YNNKEL in the germline V gene (reference sequence). CDR3 amino acids: CASSLPGLAGGGSEQFF. The DNA for the CDR3 is TGTGCCAGCAGCCTACCGGGACTAGCGGGAGGAGGGTCTGAGCAGTTCTTC.

J is TRBJ2-1 and V is TRBV24-1, with D maybe TRBD2 (5 bases). The CDR3 covers 14 residues. Germline values: CDR1 KGHDR, CDR2 SFDVKD. The V end lost 0 bases, the J end lost 6 bases, and 8 bases lay between the germline ends. In DNA form, the CDR3 reads TGTGCCACCAGTGATTTGGGGAGCCTCAATGAGCAGTTCTTC. This sequence encodes CATSDLGSLNEQFF.

This chain joins TRBV7-9 and TRBJ1-2, with unresolved D. V dropped 3 bases and J dropped 4 bases, with 9 bases sitting between them. The germline CDR1 and CDR2 sequences are SEHNR and FQNEAQ (reference sequence). This CDR3 spans 13 amino acids. The CDR3 coding sequence is TGTGCCAGCAGCTTTACAGAACTCTATGGCTACACCTTC. Translation: CASSFTELYGYTF.

This clonotype appeared a few times. The chain couples TRBV29-1 to TRBJ2-1; D might be TRBD1 (5 bases). There are 12 residues in the CDR3. V was cut by 5 bases and J by 7 bases, with 12 bases left in between. CDR1 is SQVTM, CDR2 ANQGSEA, per germline. The CDR3 reads CSVKGVGNEQFF. The CDR3 bases are TGCAGCGTTAAAGGGGTGGGAAATGAGCAGTTCTTC.

This rearrangement joins TRBV20-1 to TRBJ1-6; no clear D gene. Per germline, CDR1 DFQATT and CDR2 SNEGSKA (reference sequence). The V gene lost 2 bases and the J gene lost 8 bases, with 16 bases spanning the gap. This CDR3 contains 15 residues. CDR3 protein: CSARSSAGIYSPLHF. The CDR3, as DNA: TGCAGTGCTAGATCCTCCGCTGGGATATATTCACCCCTCCACTTT.

This clonotype was detected only a few times. The V gene is TRBV14, the J gene TRBJ1-3; a weak D match, TRBD1 (5 bases). The germline V and J ends were trimmed by 4 bases and 4 bases, with 11 bases remaining between them. This CDR3 has 14 residues. The V gene's germline CDR1 is SGHDN and CDR2 FVKESK. The CDR3 nucleotides are TGTGCCAGCAGCCGTAGGGACGTAGGAAACACCATATATTTT. Amino acids: CASSRRDVGNTIYF.

There are a few counts of this clonotype. V usage is TRBV7-9 and J usage is TRBJ1-3, with D tentatively TRBD1 (5 bases). Germline CDR1 reads SEHNR; CDR2 reads FQNEAQ (reference sequence). The CDR3 is 17 residues long. The ends were cut back, 2 bases at V and 5 bases at J, with 19 bases in the middle. In nucleotides, the CDR3 is TGTGCCAGCAGCTTAAACCGGGGCGGGGAGCTGCGAAACACCATATATTTT. It yields the protein CASSLNRGGELRNTIYF. The full variable domain, rest sourced from reference TRBV7-9 and TRBJ1-3, is DTGVSQNPRHKITKRGQNVTFRCDPISEHNRLYWYRQTLGQGPEFLTYFQNEAQLEKSRLLSDRFSAERPKGSFSTLEIQRTEQGDSAMYLCASSLNRGGELRNTIYFGEGSWLTVV.

This clonotype was observed a few times. The rearrangement links TRBV24-1 to TRBJ2-1, with 16 bases matching TRBD2. The germline gives CDR1 KGHDR, CDR2 SFDVKD. V dropped 5 bases and J dropped 0; count of bases not matched to a gene: 3. The CDR3 is 18 amino acids. The CDR3 loop is CATSGGLAGGSSYNEQFF. DNA for the CDR3: TGTGCCACCAGTGGGGGACTAGCGGGAGGGAGCTCCTACAATGAGCAGTTCTTC.

The chain employs TRBV20-1 and TRBJ2-7; 8 bases map to TRBD2. Trimming took 1 base from V and 2 from J; bases not matched to a gene: 7. CDR3 length: 15 amino acids. Germline CDR1 reads DFQATT; CDR2 reads SNEGSKA (reference sequence). DNA for the CDR3: TGCAGTGCTAGAGTGGGCGGGAGGCCCCCCTACGAGCAGTACTTC. Amino acids: CSARVGGRPPYEQYF.

This clonotype was seen only a few times. This chain uses TRBV20-1 with TRBJ2-7; TRBD2 is a possible D gene (5 bases). The ends were cut back, 5 bases at V and 2 bases at J, with 16 bases in the middle. CDR3 length equals 14 residues. Per germline, CDR1 DFQATT and CDR2 SNEGSKA (reference sequence). The CDR3 sequence: CSAGVEGRPYEQYF. In nucleotides, the CDR3 is TGCAGTGCTGGGGTCGAGGGCCGCCCCTACGAGCAGTACTTC.

J is TRBJ2-7 and V is TRBV7-6; the D is unclear. This CDR3 has 15 amino acids. V was pared by 0 bases and J by 7 bases, with 16 bases between. The germline V gene has CDR1 SGHVS and CDR2 FNYEAQ. CDR3 in DNA: TGTGCCAGCAGCTTAGCGATCGATGTGACCCCGGAGCAGTACTTC. This encodes CASSLAIDVTPEQYF.

This clonotype was seen a few times. The rearrangement uses TRBV7-9 and TRBJ2-3; D gene uncertain. Trimming cost V 4 bases and J 5 bases, with 10 bases left between them. Germline V lookup: CDR1 SEHNR, CDR2 FQNEAQ (reference sequence). This CDR3 region has 13 residues. The CDR3 coding sequence is TGTGCCAGCAGCTCCGAATCCCTAGATACGCAGTATTTT. It specifies CASSSESLDTQYF. Based on the CDR3 plus reference TRBV7-9 and TRBJ2-3, the full variable domain is DTGVSQNPRHKITKRGQNVTFRCDPISEHNRLYWYRQTLGQGPEFLTYFQNEAQLEKSRLLSDRFSAERPKGSFSTLEIQRTEQGDSAMYLCASSSESLDTQYFGPGTRLTVL.

A few counts support this clonotype. The DNA for the CDR3 is TGTGCCAGCAGTCATCCTACAAGACGGGACAGCCCTTCACCCCTCCACTTT. Amino acids: CASSHPTRRDSPSPLHF. The chain has TRBV6-2 or TRBV6-3 and TRBJ1-6; 7 bases match TRBD1. Germline CDR1 and CDR2: MNHEY and SVGEGT. J was trimmed by 9 bases and V by 5 bases; bases with no gene match: 16. This CDR3 comprises 17 residues.

This clonotype was found a few times. The V call is TRBV30, the J call TRBJ2-7, with 9 positions matching TRBD1. The germline V gene has CDR1 GTSNPN and CDR2 SVGIG (reference sequence). The V segment lost 2 bases and the J segment 4 bases; nucleotides outside the gene matches: 3. The CDR3 is 13 residues long. Written as DNA, the CDR3 is TGTGCCTGGAGTAACAGGGGGCGTTACGAGCAGTACTTC. Amino acid sequence: CAWSNRGRYEQYF.